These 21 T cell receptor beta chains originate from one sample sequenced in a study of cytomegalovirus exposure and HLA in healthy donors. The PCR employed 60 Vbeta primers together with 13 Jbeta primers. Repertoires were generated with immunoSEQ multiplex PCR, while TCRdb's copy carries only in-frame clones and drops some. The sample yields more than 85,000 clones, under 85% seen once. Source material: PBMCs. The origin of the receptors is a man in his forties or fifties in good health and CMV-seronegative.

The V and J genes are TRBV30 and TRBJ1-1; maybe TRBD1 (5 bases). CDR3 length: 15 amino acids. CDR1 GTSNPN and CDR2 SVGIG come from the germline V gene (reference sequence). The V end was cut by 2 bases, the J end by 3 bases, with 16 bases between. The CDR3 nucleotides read TGTGCCTGGAGTCCGTGGGGCGCCCGGGACACTGAAGCTTTCTTT. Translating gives CAWSPWGARDTEAFF. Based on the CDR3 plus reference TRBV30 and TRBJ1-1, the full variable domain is SQTIHQWPATLVQPVGSPLSLECTVEGTSNPNLYWYRQAAGRGLQLLFYSVGIGQISSEVPQNLSASRPQDRQFILSSKKLLLSDSGFYLCAWSPWGARDTEAFFGQGTRLTVV.

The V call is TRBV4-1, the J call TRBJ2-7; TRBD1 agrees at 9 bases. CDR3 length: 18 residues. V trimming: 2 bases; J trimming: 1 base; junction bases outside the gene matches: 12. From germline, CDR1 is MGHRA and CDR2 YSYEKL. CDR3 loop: CASSQQDSGTGMSYEQYF. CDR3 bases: TGCGCCAGCAGCCAACAAGATTCCGGGACAGGGATGTCCTACGAGCAGTACTTC.

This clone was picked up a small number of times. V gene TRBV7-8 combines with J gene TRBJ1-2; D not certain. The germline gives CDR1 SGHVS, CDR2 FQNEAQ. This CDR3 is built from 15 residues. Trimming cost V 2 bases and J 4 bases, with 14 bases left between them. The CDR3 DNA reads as TGTGCCAGCAGCTTAACGGAGGCCCCAACCTATGGCTACACCTTC. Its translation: CASSLTEAPTYGYTF.

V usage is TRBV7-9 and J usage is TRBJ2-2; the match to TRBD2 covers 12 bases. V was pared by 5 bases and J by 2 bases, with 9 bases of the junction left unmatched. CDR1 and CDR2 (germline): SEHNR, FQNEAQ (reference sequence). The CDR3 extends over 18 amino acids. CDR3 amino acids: CASSPRLAGAINTGELFF. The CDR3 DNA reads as TGTGCCAGCAGCCCCCGACTAGCGGGGGCGATAAACACCGGGGAGCTGTTTTTT.

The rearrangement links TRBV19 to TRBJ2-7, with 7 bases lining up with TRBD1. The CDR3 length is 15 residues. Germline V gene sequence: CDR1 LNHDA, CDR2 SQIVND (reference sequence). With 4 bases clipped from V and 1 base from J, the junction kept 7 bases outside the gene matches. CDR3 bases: TGTGCCAGTAGTAAGCCGGGACAGTCGTCCTACGAGCAGTACTTC. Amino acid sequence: CASSKPGQSSYEQYF. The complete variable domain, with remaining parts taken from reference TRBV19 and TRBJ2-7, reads DGGITQSPKYLFRKEGQNVTLSCEQNLNHDAMYWYRQDPGQGLRLIYYSQIVNDFQKGDIAEGYSVSREKKESFPLTVTSAQKNPTAFYLCASSKPGQSSYEQYFGPGTRLTVT.

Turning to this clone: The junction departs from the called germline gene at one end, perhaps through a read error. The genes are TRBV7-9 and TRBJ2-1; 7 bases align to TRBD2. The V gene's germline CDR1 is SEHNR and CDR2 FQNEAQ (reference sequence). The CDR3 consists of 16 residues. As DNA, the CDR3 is TGTTCCAGCAGATTAAATGGCGGGGGCTCCTACAATGAGCAGTTCTTC. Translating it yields CSSRLNGGGSYNEQFF.

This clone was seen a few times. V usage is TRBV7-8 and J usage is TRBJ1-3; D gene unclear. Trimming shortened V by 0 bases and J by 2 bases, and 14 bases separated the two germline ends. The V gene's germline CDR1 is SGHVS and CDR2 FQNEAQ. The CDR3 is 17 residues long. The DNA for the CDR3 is TGTGCCAGCAGCTTAGCGCGGACGGGGAAGGCTGGAAACACCATATATTTT. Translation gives CASSLARTGKAGNTIYF. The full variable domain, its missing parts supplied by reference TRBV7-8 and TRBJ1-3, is GAGVSQSPRYKVAKRGQDVALRCDPISGHVSLFWYQQALGQGPEFLTYFQNEAQLDKSGLPSDRFFAERPEGSVSTLKIQRTQQEDSAVYLCASSLARTGKAGNTIYFGEGSWLTVV.

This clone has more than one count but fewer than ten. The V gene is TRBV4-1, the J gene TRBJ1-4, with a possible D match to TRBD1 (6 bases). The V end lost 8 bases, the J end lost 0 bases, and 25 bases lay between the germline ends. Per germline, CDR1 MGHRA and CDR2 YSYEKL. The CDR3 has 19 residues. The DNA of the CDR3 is TGCGCCAGCCGAAGCCTCTTCCTCAGGGGATCAGCAACTAATGAAAAACTGTTTTTT. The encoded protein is CASRSLFLRGSATNEKLFF.

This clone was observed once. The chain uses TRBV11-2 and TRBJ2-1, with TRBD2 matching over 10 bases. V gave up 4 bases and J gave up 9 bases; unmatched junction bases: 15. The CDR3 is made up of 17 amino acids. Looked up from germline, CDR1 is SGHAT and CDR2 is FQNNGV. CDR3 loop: CASSSALGSGRAAEQFF. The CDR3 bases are TGTGCCAGCAGCTCCGCCCTTGGGAGCGGGAGGGCCGCTGAGCAGTTCTTC.

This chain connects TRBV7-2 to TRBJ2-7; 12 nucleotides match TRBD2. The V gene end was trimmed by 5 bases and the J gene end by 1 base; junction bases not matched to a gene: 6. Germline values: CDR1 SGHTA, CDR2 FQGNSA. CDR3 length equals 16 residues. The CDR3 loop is CASSVRLAGVSYEQYF. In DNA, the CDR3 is TGTGCCAGCAGCGTCCGACTAGCGGGAGTTTCCTACGAGCAGTACTTC.

The CDR3 reads CASSDQGAGNQPQHF. CDR3 DNA: TGTGCCAGCTCGGACCAGGGGGCGGGCAATCAGCCCCAGCATTTT. V gene TRBV18 combines with J gene TRBJ1-5; 8 bases match TRBD1. CDR1 is KGHSH and CDR2 is LQKENI in the germline V gene. Trimming removed 6 bases from V and 2 bases from J; junction bases left unmatched: 6. The CDR3 sequence is 15 residues long.

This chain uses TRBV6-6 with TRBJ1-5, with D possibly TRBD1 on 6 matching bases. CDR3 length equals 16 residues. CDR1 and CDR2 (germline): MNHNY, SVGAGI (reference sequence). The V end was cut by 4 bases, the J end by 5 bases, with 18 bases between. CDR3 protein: CASSLTSTGLYQPQHF. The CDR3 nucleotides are TGTGCCAGCAGTTTAACTTCGACAGGTTTATATCAGCCCCAGCATTTT.

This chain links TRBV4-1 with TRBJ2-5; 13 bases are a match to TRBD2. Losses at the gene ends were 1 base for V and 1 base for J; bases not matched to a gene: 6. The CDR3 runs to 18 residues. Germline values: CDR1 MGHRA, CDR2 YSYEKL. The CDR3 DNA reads TGCGCCAGCAGCCAAGGGTTGGGGACTAGCGGGACCCAAGAGACCCAGTACTTC. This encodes CASSQGLGTSGTQETQYF.

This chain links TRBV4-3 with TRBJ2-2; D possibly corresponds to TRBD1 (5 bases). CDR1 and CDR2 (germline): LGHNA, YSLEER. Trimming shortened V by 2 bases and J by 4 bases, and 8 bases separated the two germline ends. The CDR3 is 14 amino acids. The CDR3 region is CASSQPDTTGELFF. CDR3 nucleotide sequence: TGCGCCAGCAGCCAACCGGACACCACCGGGGAGCTGTTTTTT.

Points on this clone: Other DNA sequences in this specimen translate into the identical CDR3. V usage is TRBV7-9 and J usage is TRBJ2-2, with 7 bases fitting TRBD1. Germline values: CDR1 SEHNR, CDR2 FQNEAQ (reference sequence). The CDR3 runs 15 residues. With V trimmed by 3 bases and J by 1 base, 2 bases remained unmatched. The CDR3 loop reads CASSLGQRNTGELFF. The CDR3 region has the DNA TGTGCCAGCAGCTTGGGACAGCGGAACACCGGGGAGCTGTTTTTT.

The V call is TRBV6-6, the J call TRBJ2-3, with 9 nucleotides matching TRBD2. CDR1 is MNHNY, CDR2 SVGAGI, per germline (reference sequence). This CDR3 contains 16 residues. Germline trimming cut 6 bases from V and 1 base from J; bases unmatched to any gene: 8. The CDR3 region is CASSLNRGGGTDTQYF. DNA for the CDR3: TGTGCCAGCAGCCTTAACCGCGGGGGGGGCACAGATACGCAGTATTTT.

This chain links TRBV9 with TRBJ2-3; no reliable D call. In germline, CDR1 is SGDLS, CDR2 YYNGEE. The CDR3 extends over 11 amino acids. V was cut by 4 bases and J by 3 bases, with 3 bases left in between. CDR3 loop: CASSLTDTQYF. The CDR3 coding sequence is TGTGCCAGCAGCCTGACAGATACGCAGTATTTT.

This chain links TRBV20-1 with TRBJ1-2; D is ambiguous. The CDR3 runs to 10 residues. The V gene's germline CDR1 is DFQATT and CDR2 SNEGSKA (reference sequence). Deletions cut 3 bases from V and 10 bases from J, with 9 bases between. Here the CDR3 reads CSASREAYTF. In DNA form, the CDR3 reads TGCAGTGCTAGCCGGGAAGCCTACACCTTC.

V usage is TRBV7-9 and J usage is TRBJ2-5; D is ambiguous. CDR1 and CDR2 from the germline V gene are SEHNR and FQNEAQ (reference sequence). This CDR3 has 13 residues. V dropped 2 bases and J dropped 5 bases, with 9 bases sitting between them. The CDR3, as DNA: TGTGCCAGCAGCTTAACCCCCCAGGAGACCCAGTACTTC. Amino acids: CASSLTPQETQYF.

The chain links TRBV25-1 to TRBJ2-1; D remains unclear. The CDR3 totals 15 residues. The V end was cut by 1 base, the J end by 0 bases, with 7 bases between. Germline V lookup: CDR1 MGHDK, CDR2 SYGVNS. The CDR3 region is CASSEWPSSYNEQFF. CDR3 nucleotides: TGTGCCAGCAGTGAATGGCCTAGCTCCTACAATGAGCAGTTCTTC.

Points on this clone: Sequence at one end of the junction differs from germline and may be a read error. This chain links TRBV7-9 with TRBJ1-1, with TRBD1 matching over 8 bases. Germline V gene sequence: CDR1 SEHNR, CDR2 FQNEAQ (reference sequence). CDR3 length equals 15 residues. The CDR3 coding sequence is TGTTCCAGCAGCCCGTCGACAGGGGCAAAGACTGAAGCTTTCTTT. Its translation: CSSSPSTGAKTEAFF.